Shown below are 23 T cell receptor beta chains from a single sample sequenced in a study of T-cell memory formation after mild COVID-19. TCRdb fed the 5' RACE reads into MiXCR, producing one record per CDR3 protein. Of around 80,000 distinct CDR3 sequences in the sample, roughly 13% were seen once. What was sequenced was PBMCs or a T cell subset sorted from them (not recorded which). These receptors were obtained from an adult woman who had mild COVID-19 (a few samples of this study predate the infection). Cell type and time point are not known.

The table lists this clonotype with a few counts. One end of the junction varies from germline; a read error may be responsible. The CDR3 DNA sequence: TGTGCCAGCAGCGTCCGGGACAGTTCCTCCAATGAGCAGTTCTTC. Residues: CASSVRDSSSNEQFF. The chain recombines TRBV9 with TRBJ2-1; 7 nucleotides align to TRBD1. The CDR3 loop spans 15 amino acids. Germline assignment: CDR1 SGDLS and CDR2 YYNGEE.

The rearrangement links TRBV6-5 to TRBJ2-2; 7 bases align to TRBD2. The CDR3 runs 16 residues. With 0 bases clipped from V and 5 bases from J, the junction kept 6 bases outside the gene matches. From germline, CDR1 is MNHEY and CDR2 SVGAGI. In DNA form, the CDR3 reads TGTGCCAGCAGTTACTCGATTGGACTAGTAACCGGGGAGCTGTTTTTT. Its protein is CASSYSIGLVTGELFF.

The genes are TRBV19 and TRBJ2-7; 11 nucleotides match TRBD1. The CDR3 has 13 residues. CDR1 is LNHDA, CDR2 SQIVND, per germline (reference sequence). Losses at the gene ends were 4 bases for V and 7 bases for J; bases not matched to a gene: 3. The CDR3 DNA is TGTGCCAGTAGTACGGACAGGGGGCGGGAGCAGTACTTC. This codes for CASSTDRGREQYF.

V gene TRBV7-6 combines with J gene TRBJ2-7; 7 bases fit TRBD2. The CDR3 runs to 15 residues. V lost 1 base, J lost 4 bases, and 7 bases stayed unmatched. Germline CDR1 reads SGHVS; CDR2 reads FNYEAQ. Written as DNA, the CDR3 is TGTGCCAGCAGCTTAGGGGTGCGGGAGAGTTACGAGCAGTACTTC. Amino acids: CASSLGVRESYEQYF.

This clonotype appeared a few times. This chain's CDR3 is CSVEDGANTEAFF. The CDR3 DNA reads TGCAGCGTTGAAGACGGGGCGAACACTGAAGCTTTCTTT. The genes are TRBV29-1 and TRBJ1-1; D perhaps matches TRBD1 (5 bases). With 0 bases removed from V and 1 base from J, the gap between germline ends came to 6 bases. In germline, CDR1 is SQVTM, CDR2 ANQGSEA. The CDR3 runs 13 residues.

This clonotype showed up just a few times. The chain carries TRBV6-5 and TRBJ1-4, with a weak D call TRBD1 (5 bases). The germline gives CDR1 MNHEY, CDR2 SVGAGI. The CDR3 sequence is 14 residues long. V lost 2 bases, J lost 8 bases, and 12 bases lay in between. CDR3 sequence reads: CASSYQQGREKLFF. CDR3 bases: TGTGCCAGCAGTTACCAGCAGGGAAGGGAAAAACTGTTTTTT.

This clonotype occurred many times. The chain couples TRBV20-1 to TRBJ2-1; the match to TRBD2 covers 11 bases. V was pared by 3 bases and J by 8 bases, with 6 bases of the junction left unmatched. Per germline, CDR1 DFQATT and CDR2 SNEGSKA (reference sequence). This CDR3 is built from 14 residues. For the CDR3, the DNA is TGCAGTGCTAGTCCGCTAGCGGGGGGTCATGAGCAGTTCTTC. As protein: CSASPLAGGHEQFF.

This clonotype was found a few times. The chain employs TRBV11-2 and TRBJ2-7, with unresolved D. The length of the CDR3 is 12 residues. V was trimmed by 1 base and J by 7 bases, leaving 8 bases between them. Germline CDR1 reads SGHAT; CDR2 reads FQNNGV. The CDR3 here is CASSLGANEQYF. CDR3 coding DNA: TGTGCCAGCAGCTTAGGGGCGAATGAGCAGTACTTC.

V usage is TRBV24-1 and J usage is TRBJ2-7; TRBD1 matches 9 bases. CDR3 length: 13 amino acids. Losses at the gene ends were 10 bases for V and 5 bases for J; bases not matched to a gene: 8. The germline gives CDR1 KGHDR, CDR2 SFDVKD. The CDR3 loop reads CATKGQGVHEQYF. CDR3 nucleotide sequence: TGTGCCACTAAGGGACAGGGCGTCCACGAGCAGTACTTC.

This clonotype was counted a few times. The chain has TRBV7-2 and TRBJ2-3, with a weak D call TRBD2 (6 bases). In germline, CDR1 is SGHTA, CDR2 FQGNSA. V dropped 3 bases and J dropped 5 bases, with 15 bases sitting between them. This CDR3 spans 15 amino acids. The CDR3 DNA follows: TGTGCCAGCAGCTTCCCCGGGGCTAGCGAAGATACGCAGTATTTT. It yields the protein CASSFPGASEDTQYF.

This clonotype was seen more than once but under ten times. The chain recombines TRBV5-6 with TRBJ1-1; 8 bases map to TRBD1. The CDR3 totals 14 residues. Germline CDR1 and CDR2: SGHDT and YYEEEE. Trimming at V came to 2 bases and at J to 1 base, leaving 1 base not matched to a gene. The CDR3 loop is CASSFGTGNTEAFF. DNA of the CDR3: TGTGCCAGCAGCTTCGGGACAGGGAACACTGAAGCTTTCTTT.

This clonotype came up a few times. This chain links TRBV19 with TRBJ2-7, with D tentatively TRBD1 or TRBD2 (6 bases each). Deletions cut 5 bases from V and 7 bases from J, with 15 bases between. CDR3 length: 13 amino acids. The germline gives CDR1 LNHDA, CDR2 SQIVND (reference sequence). This CDR3 reads CASSRLGGREQYF. CDR3 in DNA: TGTGCCAGTAGTCGGTTAGGGGGGAGAGAGCAGTACTTC.

This clonotype has more than one count but fewer than ten. The chain links TRBV6-5 to TRBJ1-4; D unclear. The V end lost 6 bases, the J end lost 6 bases, and 14 bases lay between the germline ends. The CDR3 is 14 residues long. Germline values: CDR1 MNHEY, CDR2 SVGAGI. CDR3 loop: CASSNDAAYEKLFF. Here the CDR3 DNA reads TGTGCCAGCAGCAACGACGCGGCATATGAAAAACTGTTTTTT.

There are many counts of this clonotype. The V and J genes are TRBV12-3 or TRBV12-4 and TRBJ2-7, with D maybe TRBD1 (6 bases). This CDR3 has 14 amino acids. With 5 bases removed from V and 3 bases from J, the gap between germline ends came to 14 bases. The CDR3 spells CASSPGTLGYEQYF. The CDR3 nucleotides are TGTGCCAGCAGTCCCGGGACACTAGGCTACGAGCAGTACTTC.

This clonotype was counted ten times or more. This sequence joins TRBV7-9 and TRBJ2-1, with D perhaps TRBD2 (5 bases). CDR3 size: 11 residues. Trimming shortened V by 6 bases and J by 7 bases, and 7 bases separated the two germline ends. CDR1 and CDR2 from the germline V gene are SEHNR and FQNEAQ (reference sequence). CDR3 in DNA: TGTGCCAGCAGGCTAGCAAATGAGCAGTTCTTC. This sequence encodes CASRLANEQFF.

This chain connects TRBV12-3 or TRBV12-4 to TRBJ2-7; D ambiguous. CDR3 length equals 14 residues. V gave up 5 bases and J gave up 3 bases, with 14 bases separating them. The CDR3 region has the DNA TGTGCCAGCAGTGATGATCTTTTATACTACGAGCAGTACTTC. Its translation is CASSDDLLYYEQYF.

CDR3 sequence: CASSLVYSGNNEQFF. CDR3 sequence (DNA): TGTGCCAGCAGCTTAGTCTATAGCGGGAACAATGAGCAGTTCTTC. The chain recombines TRBV7-8 with TRBJ2-1, with 8 bases matching TRBD2. V was clipped by 1 base and J by 5 bases; unmatched bases: 4. This CDR3 is built from 15 residues. Germline-derived CDR1 and CDR2 are SGHVS and FQNEAQ. Filled out from reference TRBV7-8 and TRBJ2-1, the complete variable domain reads GAGVSQSPRYKVAKRGQDVALRCDPISGHVSLFWYQQALGQGPEFLTYFQNEAQLDKSGLPSDRFFAERPEGSVSTLKIQRTQQEDSAVYLCASSLVYSGNNEQFFGPGTRLTVL.

The gene calls are TRBV15 and TRBJ2-7; TRBD1 matches at 9 bases. Trimming cost V 5 bases and J 6 bases; bases outside gene matches: 8. CDR1 LNHNV and CDR2 YYDKDF come from the germline V gene (reference sequence). The CDR3 is 14 residues long. As DNA, the CDR3 is TGTGCCACCAGCGGGACAGGGCCTCTTGTCGAGCAGTACTTC. Protein: CATSGTGPLVEQYF.

The table lists this clonotype with a few counts. V is TRBV7-6 and J is TRBJ1-1; TRBD1 matches 9 bases. The junction had 10 bases not matched to a gene; V was cut back by 5 bases and J by 6 bases. The CDR3 runs 15 residues. Germline-derived CDR1 and CDR2 are SGHVS and FNYEAQ. The CDR3 protein is CASSPPWGQGSEAFF. The CDR3 DNA sequence: TGTGCCAGCAGCCCCCCATGGGGACAGGGCTCTGAAGCTTTCTTT.

Only a few counts were recorded for this clonotype. This sequence joins TRBV7-6 and TRBJ1-1; 10 bases match TRBD1. V lost 1 base, J lost 2 bases, and 4 bases stayed unmatched. CDR3 length: 16 amino acids. The germline CDR1 and CDR2 sequences are SGHVS and FNYEAQ. The CDR3 region is CASSLDRDRGNTEAFF. As DNA, the CDR3 is TGTGCCAGCAGCTTAGATAGGGACAGGGGAAACACTGAAGCTTTCTTT.

V gene TRBV7-9 combines with J gene TRBJ2-3; the match to TRBD2 covers 11 bases. Germline trimming cut 5 bases from V and 6 bases from J; bases unmatched to any gene: 10. The CDR3 length is 16 residues. Germline CDR1 is SEHNR and CDR2 is FQNEAQ (reference sequence). CDR3 loop: CASSPYSTSGEDTQYF. The CDR3 DNA sequence: TGTGCCAGCAGCCCCTATTCGACTAGCGGGGAGGATACGCAGTATTTT.

The chain carries TRBV12-3 or TRBV12-4 and TRBJ2-1; D gene unclear. The V end was cut by 4 bases, the J end by 6 bases, with 7 bases between. This CDR3 region has 12 residues. CDR3 residues: CASSSSLNEQFF. DNA for the CDR3: TGTGCCAGCAGTTCCTCCCTCAATGAGCAGTTCTTC.

This clonotype was seen a handful of times. The chain combines TRBV20-1 with TRBJ2-7; 14 bases are a match to TRBD2. V was pared by 5 bases and J by 0 bases, with 15 bases of the junction left unmatched. Germline lookup yields CDR1 DFQATT and CDR2 SNEGSKA (reference sequence). This CDR3 comprises 19 residues. The CDR3 DNA follows: TGCAGTGCTCGAAAGTTAGGACTAGCGGGGGGTCTGAGCTCCTACGAGCAGTACTTC. Translating gives CSARKLGLAGGLSSYEQYF.